This is a list of T cell receptor beta chains from one sample in a study of blood T cell repertoires in COVID-19. This table comes from immunoSEQ multiplex PCR, and its TCRdb copy is limited to in-frame clones, with some not included. The sample records around 220,000 clones, over 75% being singletons. Input material: PBMCs or T cells enriched from blood (not recorded which). These receptor sequences come from a woman aged 35 to 49 with acute COVID-19. The CDR3 runs from the conserved cysteine through the conserved F or W. A D gene is named only where the DNA matches it firmly. Clone size is given for some rows only: seen once, a few or many times, or a class if the clone is expanded.

J | V | D | size | DNA | CDR3
TRBJ1-5 | TRBV6-5 | . | few | TGTGCCAGCAGTTCCGCGACAGCCGGTAGCAATCAGCCCCAGCATTTT | CASSSATAGSNQPQHF
TRBJ1-3 | TRBV9 | TRBD1 | . | TGTGCCAGCAGCATATTTCCGGGACAGGGGTCTGGAAACACCATATATTTT | CASSIFPGQGSGNTIYF
TRBJ1-1 | TRBV18 | . | . | TGTGCCAGCTCACCACTGCCAGGGGACACTGAAGCTTTCTTT | CASSPLPGDTEAFF
TRBJ1-5 | TRBV18 | . | . | TGTGCCAGCTCACCGACAGAGTTTGATCAGCCCCAGCATTTT | CASSPTEFDQPQHF
TRBJ1-1 | TRBV7-9 | TRBD1 | . | TGTGCCAGCAGCTTAGAGGGACAGGGGCCCCCAGGAGCTTTCTTT | CASSLEGQGPPGAFF
TRBJ1-1 | TRBV30 | . | few | TGTGCCTGGAGTCGGGCTGAAGCTTTCTTT | CAWSRAEAFF
TRBJ2-7 | TRBV30 | . | . | TGTGCCTGGAGTGTAGCGGGTCCTACCGAGCAGTACTTC | CAWSVAGPTEQYF
TRBJ1-1 | TRBV19 | . | . | TGTGCCAGCAACCAAATACGACAGGAGCATATCGCTTTCTTT | CASNQIRQEHIAFF
TRBJ2-1 | TRBV29-1 | . | . | TGCAGCGTTGAGTCACTCTCAAGGGGCTACAATGAGCAGTTCTTC | CSVESLSRGYNEQFF
TRBJ1-6 | TRBV7-3 | . | . | TGTGCCAGCAGCTCCGCAGGGCGTAATTCACCCCTCCACTTT | CASSSAGRNSPLHF
TRBJ2-1 | TRBV10-2 | TRBD2 | . | TGCGCCTCCGGGACTAGCGGGGGGGTCTACAATGAGCAGTTCTTC | CASGTSGGVYNEQFF
TRBJ1-1 | TRBV9 | . | . | TGTGCCAGCAGCTATGGATTCCAGGCTATGGGCACTGAAGCTTTCTTT | CASSYGFQAMGTEAFF
TRBJ1-5 | TRBV9 | . | . | TGTGCCAGCAGCGTAGGGGCCCTCGGGGCCCAGCATTTT | CASSVGALGAQHF
TRBJ1-5 | TRBV30 | . | few | TGTGCCTGGAGTCCGCCCCCAGTGGGAGGCAATCAGCCCCAGCATTTT | CAWSPPPVGGNQPQHF
TRBJ2-1 | TRBV6-2/TRBV6-3 | . | once | TGTGCCAGCAGTTACGATGATCCTAGGTCCGGCGGTGAGCAGTTCTTC | CASSYDDPRSGGEQFF
TRBJ1-6 | TRBV5-4 | . | once | TGTGCCAGCAGCTTGGAACAGCCTAATTCACCCCTCCACTTT | CASSLEQPNSPLHF
TRBJ1-6 | TRBV9 | . | . | TGTGCCAGCAGCCCTACAGGGAACCGTTCACCCCTCCACTTT | CASSPTGNRSPLHF
TRBJ2-2 | TRBV7-9 | TRBD1 | . | TGTGCCAGCAGCTTAGCCCGCGGGACAGGGGTGCCCGGGGAGCTGTTTTTT | CASSLARGTGVPGELFF
TRBJ2-3 | TRBV9 | . | once | TGTGCCAGCAGCGCGACAGTCACAGATACGCAGTATTTT | CASSATVTDTQYF
TRBJ1-2 | TRBV4-3 | . | . | TGCGCCAGCAGCCAAGATAGTTACGGGAACTATGGCTACACCTTC | CASSQDSYGNYGYTF
TRBJ1-4 | TRBV28 | . | . | TGTGCCAGCAGTTCCGCAAGTAGGGGGAGTAATGAAAAACTGTTTTTT | CASSSASRGSNEKLFF
TRBJ1-6 | TRBV30 | . | . | TGTGCCTGGAGCCCGCGGGTTTTGTTTAATTCACCCCTCCACTTT | CAWSPRVLFNSPLHF
TRBJ1-3 | TRBV7-8 | . | . | TGTGCCAGCAGCTTAGAGACAGGCGGGAACACCATATATTTT | CASSLETGGNTIYF
TRBJ2-6 | TRBV27 | TRBD1 | once | TGTGCCAGCAGTTTATCGCGGACAGGGAGCCTTGGGGCCAACGTCCTGACTTTC | CASSLSRTGSLGANVLTF
TRBJ1-3 | TRBV20-1 | . | . | TGCAGTGCTAGTCATAACAGCGGCTTTGGGAACTCTGGAAACACCATATATTTT | CSASHNSGFGNSGNTIYF
TRBJ2-5 | TRBV19 | TRBD1 | once | TGTGCCAGTAGTATTTTATTGGGGACAGGGCGAGAGACCCAGTACTTC | CASSILLGTGRETQYF
TRBJ1-4 | TRBV5-1 | . | . | TGCGCCAGCAGCCCCGGGGGTGGGACTAATGAAAAACTGTTTTTT | CASSPGGGTNEKLFF
TRBJ1-1 | TRBV13 | TRBD1 | few | TGTGCCAGCAGCTCCGGACAGGGCCGCATCATGAACACTGAAGCTTTCTTT | CASSSGQGRIMNTEAFF
TRBJ1-5 | TRBV4-1 | . | . | TGCGCCAGCAGCCAAGATCAAGAGGGTAGCAATCAGCCCCAGCATTTT | CASSQDQEGSNQPQHF
TRBJ2-5 | TRBV6-5 | TRBD1 | . | TGTGCCAGCAGAGACAGGGGGTCGGGTAAGACCCAGTACTTC | CASRDRGSGKTQYF
TRBJ1-1 | TRBV7-9 | . | . | TGTGCCAGCAGCCGCGGACAGACTGAAGCTTTCTTT | CASSRGQTEAFF
TRBJ2-3 | TRBV7-3 | TRBD2 | . | TGTGCCAGCAGCTTGGCGGGGGTGGCAGATACGCAGTATTTT | CASSLAGVADTQYF
TRBJ2-1 | TRBV9 | . | . | TGTGCCAGCAGCGTAGACCCGGGAACCAATGAGCAGTTCTTC | CASSVDPGTNEQFF
TRBJ2-7 | TRBV9 | . | . | TGTGCCAGCAGCGTAGTGCCGGGACATACCTACGAGCAGTACTTC | CASSVVPGHTYEQYF
TRBJ2-3 | TRBV7-3 | TRBD2 | . | TGTGCCAGCAGCTCCAGGACTAGCGGGACGCAGTATTTT | CASSSRTSGTQYF
TRBJ1-6 | TRBV18 | . | once | TGTGCCAGCTCACTCCGGGAGAGGGCTAATTCACCCCTCCACTTT | CASSLRERANSPLHF
TRBJ1-1 | TRBV2 | . | . | TGTGCCAGCAGTTTTTTCCAGAACACTGAAGCTTTCTTT | CASSFFQNTEAFF
TRBJ1-6 | TRBV6-5 | . | few | TGTGCCAGCAGTACCCTAGTGGTGAATTCACCCCTCCACTTT | CASSTLVVNSPLHF
TRBJ1-6 | TRBV19 | TRBD1 | . | TGTGCCAGTAGGACAGGGTATAATTCACCCCTCCACTTT | CASRTGYNSPLHF
TRBJ1-5 | TRBV3-1/TRBV3-2 | TRBD1 | few | TGTGCCAGCAGCCCCTGGGGGACAGGACTTGCTAGCAATCAGCCCCAGCATTTT | CASSPWGTGLASNQPQHF
TRBJ1-6 | TRBV5-6 | TRBD1 | . | TGTGCCAGCAGCTTGGGACAGGGGGCAAGTAATTCACCCCTCCACTTT | CASSLGQGASNSPLHF
TRBJ2-3 | TRBV6-2/TRBV6-3 | . | . | TGTGCCAGCAGCACCGGGACTGACACAGATACGCAGTATTTT | CASSTGTDTDTQYF
TRBJ1-5 | TRBV6-5 | . | . | TGTGCCAGCAGTTCACAGGGACGCCAGCCCCAGCATTTT | CASSSQGRQPQHF
TRBJ2-7 | TRBV28 | . | . | TGTGCCAGCGTACCTACTCCCCCGAGCTCCTACGAGCAGTACTTC | CASVPTPPSSYEQYF
TRBJ2-5 | TRBV5-1 | TRBD1 | . | TGCGCCAGCAGCCCGACAGGGTTGGAGTCCGAGACCCAGTACTTC | CASSPTGLESETQYF
TRBJ1-1 | TRBV19 | . | once | TGTGCCAGTCGCATTCAGCGGAACACTGAAGCTTTCTTT | CASRIQRNTEAFF
TRBJ2-3 | TRBV27 | . | . | TGTGCCAGCAGGCCCCCAGTCACAGATACGCAGTATTTT | CASRPPVTDTQYF
TRBJ2-7 | TRBV24-1 | . | . | TGTGCCACCAGTGATTTTAGTGACAGTAGGGACGAGCAGTACTTC | CATSDFSDSRDEQYF
TRBJ2-6 | TRBV7-8 | . | . | TGTGCCAGCAGCTTAGCGTGGCGGCACTCTGGGGCCAACGTCCTGACTTTC | CASSLAWRHSGANVLTF
TRBJ1-2 | TRBV10-3 | . | . | TGTGCCATCAGTGGGGGGCACAAGGTGAACTATGGCTACACCTTC | CAISGGHKVNYGYTF